These 20 T cell receptor beta chains were sequenced from one sample in a study of T-cell reconstitution after alpha-beta-depleted transplantation in children. Unique molecular identifiers were used in preparing the TCRbeta library. Each CDR3 protein is one row after TCRdb ran MiXCR on the PCR reads. The sample includes about 500,000 distinct CDR3 sequences, roughly 11% of them seen just once. The sample was PBMCs, mostly from graft donor cells, taken 180 days after TCRalphabeta/CD19-depleted stem cell transplant. The receptors here all came from a female patient aged 2 to 10 who had a stem cell transplant for aplastic anemia, so the T cells may come from the graft donor.

This clonotype was detected a few times. V gene TRBV4-2 combines with J gene TRBJ2-4; 7 nucleotides agree with TRBD2. The CDR3 consists of 16 residues. Germline V CDR1 and CDR2: LGHNA, YNFKEQ. V dropped 1 base and J dropped 5; count of bases not matched to a gene: 8. CDR3 bases: TGTGCCAGCAGCCAAGGGGCGGGAGTACTTCAAAACATTCAGTACTTC. This translates into CASSQGAGVLQNIQYF.

There are a few counts of this clonotype. The rearrangement joins TRBV29-1 to TRBJ1-4; unclear D gene. Trimming shortened V by 6 bases and J by 10 bases, and 18 bases separated the two germline ends. Per germline, CDR1 SQVTM and CDR2 ANQGSEA. This CDR3 is 13 amino acids long. The CDR3 sequence is CSVAGLAKGKLFF. The DNA of the CDR3 is TGCAGCGTAGCCGGGCTCGCAAAGGGAAAACTGTTTTTT.

This clonotype has a count of ten or more. The J gene is TRBJ1-5, the V gene TRBV12-3 or TRBV12-4; D unclear. V was pared by 3 bases and J by 7 bases, with 7 bases between. The length of the CDR3 is 12 residues. In DNA, the CDR3 is TGTGCCAGCAGTTTTACTTACCAGCCCCAGCATTTT. Residues: CASSFTYQPQHF.

This clonotype was detected many times. The CDR3 spells CASSSGGSSFEEQYF. In nucleotides, the CDR3 is TGCGCCAGCAGCTCCGGTGGGTCCTCCTTTGAAGAGCAGTACTTC. The chain carries TRBV5-1 and TRBJ2-7; D is unresolved. V lost 3 bases to trimming and J lost 7 bases, with 20 bases between them. In germline, CDR1 is SGHRS, CDR2 YFSETQ. The CDR3 consists of 15 residues.

The genes are TRBV20-1 and TRBJ2-7; 7 nucleotides line up with TRBD2. Germline CDR1 reads DFQATT; CDR2 reads SNEGSKA (reference sequence). CDR3 size: 14 residues. With 2 bases clipped from V and 6 bases from J, the junction kept 10 bases outside the gene matches. The CDR3: CSARLAGASSEQYF. The CDR3 coding sequence is TGCAGTGCTAGATTGGCGGGAGCGTCCAGCGAGCAGTACTTC.

This chain links TRBV3-1 with TRBJ2-7; TRBD2 agrees at 8 bases. Germline CDR1 reads LGHDT; CDR2 reads YNNKEL (reference sequence). The CDR3 length is 16 residues. V dropped 3 bases and J dropped 7; count of bases not matched to a gene: 14. CDR3 in amino acids: CASSHSAPAGVSEQYF. The CDR3, as DNA: TGTGCCAGCAGCCATTCAGCGCCAGCGGGAGTGTCTGAGCAGTACTTC.

This clonotype was observed a handful of times. The chain employs TRBV11-1 and TRBJ2-2; D is possibly TRBD1 or TRBD2 (6 bases each). Germline V gene sequence: CDR1 SGHAT, CDR2 FQDESV (reference sequence). CDR3 length: 19 residues. V was trimmed by 6 bases and J by 1 base, leaving 24 bases between them. The CDR3 spells CASRGAGVTGTENTGELFF. The CDR3 nucleotides read TGTGCCAGCAGGGGCGCAGGGGTGACCGGGACTGAGAACACCGGGGAGCTGTTTTTT. Filled out from reference TRBV11-1 and TRBJ2-2, the complete variable domain reads EAEVAQSPRYKITEKSQAVAFWCDPISGHATLYWYRQILGQGPELLVQFQDESVVDDSQLPKDRFSAERLKGVDSTLKIQPAELGDSAMYLCASRGAGVTGTENTGELFFGEGSRLTVL.

The chain couples TRBV7-2 to TRBJ2-3; 11 nucleotides agree with TRBD2. Per germline, CDR1 SGHTA and CDR2 FQGNSA. V lost 2 bases and J lost 4; bases outside the gene matches: 8. The CDR3 runs to 17 residues. CDR3 loop: CASSLYTSGSTADTQYF. The CDR3 nucleotides read TGTGCCAGCAGCTTATACACTAGCGGGAGCACGGCAGATACGCAGTATTTT.

This chain connects TRBV3-1 to TRBJ2-3; TRBD1 or TRBD2 may be the D gene (6 bases each). CDR1 is LGHDT, CDR2 YNNKEL, per germline (reference sequence). V lost 1 base to trimming and J lost 5 bases, with 16 bases between them. This CDR3 has 16 amino acids. CDR3: CASSQAEGGFGDTQYF. For the CDR3, the DNA is TGTGCCAGCAGCCAAGCCGAAGGGGGGTTTGGAGATACGCAGTATTTT.

This sequence joins TRBV12-3 or TRBV12-4 and TRBJ2-3, with D perhaps TRBD2 (6 bases). The CDR3 length is 15 residues. Trimming pared 3 bases from V and 1 base from J, leaving 11 bases between. DNA for the CDR3: TGTGCCAGCAGTTTTGCCGGGAGTGGCACAGATACGCAGTATTTT. Protein sequence: CASSFAGSGTDTQYF.

The chain links TRBV20-1 to TRBJ1-2; D uncertain. The V gene's germline CDR1 is DFQATT and CDR2 SNEGSKA (reference sequence). Trimming removed 0 bases at V and 10 bases at J, with 9 bases between. The CDR3 consists of 11 residues. CDR3 coding DNA: TGCAGTGCTAGAGATGGGTCCCTCTACACCTTC. Protein product: CSARDGSLYTF.

This clonotype appeared a few times. The chain couples TRBV28 to TRBJ2-2; 7 nucleotides align to TRBD1. This CDR3 has 14 residues. J was trimmed by 7 bases and V by 6 bases; bases with no gene match: 8. Germline assignment: CDR1 MDHEN and CDR2 SYDVKM. The CDR3 nucleotides are TGTGCCAGCAGGCGAGGGGGCGCCGGCGGGGAGCTGTTTTTT. This sequence encodes CASRRGGAGGELFF. The complete variable domain, with remaining parts taken from reference TRBV28 and TRBJ2-2, reads DVKVTQSSRYLVKRTGEKVFLECVQDMDHENMFWYRQDPGLGLRLIYFSYDVKMKEKGDIPEGYSVSREKKERFSLILESASTNQTSMYLCASRRGGAGGELFFGEGSRLTVL.

This clonotype was observed a handful of times. This sequence joins TRBV11-1 and TRBJ2-1; 15 nucleotides line up with TRBD2. This CDR3 is built from 19 residues. V dropped 7 bases and J dropped 8; count of bases not matched to a gene: 18. Germline CDR1 SGHAT, CDR2 FQDESV (reference sequence). The CDR3 region has the DNA TGTGCCAGCACCCCCCCAGAGGGACTAGCGGGAGGACCTAGGGATGAGCAGTTCTTC. This encodes CASTPPEGLAGGPRDEQFF.

V is TRBV27 and J is TRBJ2-7, with D perhaps matching TRBD2 (5 bases). Germline values: CDR1 MNHEY, CDR2 SMNVEV (reference sequence). With 6 bases removed from V and 2 bases from J, the gap between germline ends came to 14 bases. There are 14 residues in the CDR3. This CDR3 is CASRPGGGPYEQYF. In DNA form, the CDR3 reads TGTGCCAGCAGGCCAGGTGGAGGTCCCTACGAGCAGTACTTC.

The rearrangement links TRBV14 to TRBJ1-6, with D possibly being TRBD1 (5 bases). This CDR3 region has 14 residues. Germline V gives CDR1 SGHDN, CDR2 FVKESK. V gave up 2 bases and J gave up 7 bases, with 9 bases separating them. The CDR3 DNA is TGTGCCAGCAGCCAAAGGGCAGGGAATTCACCCCTCCACTTT. As protein: CASSQRAGNSPLHF.

V and J are TRBV24-1 and TRBJ2-1; 10 bases line up with TRBD2. Germline V gene data show CDR1 as KGHDR and CDR2 as SFDVKD. Germline trimming cut 1 base from V and 8 bases from J; bases unmatched to any gene: 7. The CDR3 runs 16 residues. CDR3 loop: CATSDLAASGSDEQFF. CDR3 bases: TGTGCCACCAGTGATTTAGCGGCTAGCGGGAGCGATGAGCAGTTCTTC.

This clonotype was counted only a few times. This CDR3 is CASSGWALNTGELFF. In nucleotides, the CDR3 is TGCGCCAGCAGCGGGTGGGCTTTGAACACCGGGGAGCTGTTTTTT. The gene calls are TRBV5-1 and TRBJ2-2; D not resolved. This CDR3 has 15 amino acids. CDR1 and CDR2 (germline): SGHRS, YFSETQ. V was clipped by 4 bases and J by 1 base, with 11 bases between them. Combining the CDR3 with reference TRBV5-1 and TRBJ2-2 gives the whole variable domain KAGVTQTPRYLIKTRGQQVTLSCSPISGHRSVSWYQQTPGQGLQFLFEYFSETQRNKGNFPGRFSGRQFSNSRSEMNVSTLELGDSALYLCASSGWALNTGELFFGEGSRLTVL.

The V call is TRBV27, the J call TRBJ1-4, with 8 bases aligning to TRBD1. Germline trimming cut 8 bases from V and 7 bases from J; bases unmatched to any gene: 9. CDR3 length equals 14 residues. Looked up from germline, CDR1 is MNHEY and CDR2 is SMNVEV (reference sequence). The CDR3 spells CASGTRTGTEKLFF. DNA for the CDR3: TGTGCCAGCGGGACCCGGACAGGGACTGAAAAACTGTTTTTT. The variable domain in full, with the rest retrieved from reference TRBV27 and TRBJ1-4, is EAQVTQNPRYLITVTGKKLTVTCSQNMNHEYMSWYRQDPGLGLRQIYYSMNVEVTDKGDVPEGYKVSRKEKRNFPLILESPSPNQTSLYFCASGTRTGTEKLFFGSGTQLSVL.

In its sample, this clonotype was seen a few times. The J gene is TRBJ2-5, the V gene TRBV15, with D possibly TRBD2 on 6 matching bases. The germline gives CDR1 LNHNV, CDR2 YYDKDF (reference sequence). CDR3 length equals 15 residues. Trimming took off 3 bases at V and 5 bases at J, with 16 bases between the two ends. CDR3 sequence reads: CATSRGRLVTETQYF. The CDR3 DNA reads as TGTGCCACCAGCAGGGGGCGACTAGTGACGGAGACCCAGTACTTC. Filled out from reference TRBV15 and TRBJ2-5, the complete variable domain reads DAMVIQNPRYQVTQFGKPVTLSCSQTLNHNVMYWYQQKSSQAPKLLFHYYDKDFNNEADTPDNFQSRRPNTSFCFLDIRSPGLGDTAMYLCATSRGRLVTETQYFGPGTRLLVL.

The chain combines TRBV6-1 with TRBJ1-5; D is unclear. The V end lost 3 bases, the J end lost 5 bases, and 11 bases lay between the germline ends. The CDR3 has 14 residues. The V gene's germline CDR1 is MNHNS and CDR2 SASEGT. Here the CDR3 DNA reads TGTGCCAGCAGTGAGAGGGCAGGCGATCAGCCCCAGCATTTT. This translates into CASSERAGDQPQHF.